A single sample is the source of the 8 T cell receptor beta chains below, sequenced in a study of blood T cell repertoires in COVID-19. Measured with immunoSEQ multiplex PCR; TCRdb has only the in-frame clones, and not every one. The sample consists of some 80,000 clones, around 76% of them appearing once. The sequencing sample was made of peripheral blood. All receptors come from an elderly woman with active or convalescent COVID-19.

J is TRBJ1-3 and V is TRBV11-2; D ambiguous. The length of the CDR3 is 16 residues. Trimming left V 5 bases short and J 0 bases short, with 14 bases between. In germline, CDR1 is SGHAT, CDR2 FQNNGV. In DNA, the CDR3 is TGTGCCAGCAGCCTACGGTTAACGAACTCTGGAAACACCATATATTTT. As protein: CASSLRLTNSGNTIYF.

The chain carries TRBV29-1 and TRBJ1-1, with 8 bases matching TRBD1. The junction had 2 bases not matched to a gene; V was cut back by 7 bases and J by 1 base. Per germline, CDR1 SQVTM and CDR2 ANQGSEA. This CDR3 spans 12 amino acids. CDR3 coding DNA: TGCAGCGGACAGGGGCCGAACACTGAAGCTTTCTTT. As protein: CSGQGPNTEAFF.

This chain joins TRBV28 and TRBJ2-7; D perhaps matches TRBD2 (7 bases). Germline values: CDR1 MDHEN, CDR2 SYDVKM. The CDR3 is made up of 13 amino acids. Trimming cost V 9 bases and J 6 bases, with 18 bases left between them. CDR3 sequence: CASIKPGGGEQYF. DNA for the CDR3: TGTGCCAGTATCAAACCGGGGGGCGGCGAGCAGTACTTC.

The chain joins TRBV6-5 to TRBJ2-7; D may be TRBD2 (6 bases). The CDR3 contains 15 residues. Looked up from germline, CDR1 is MNHEY and CDR2 is SVGAGI. Trimming took 5 bases from V and 3 from J, leaving 17 bases between them. CDR3 loop: CASSRTPGDNYEQYF. The CDR3 bases are TGTGCCAGCAGTCGAACCCCGGGGGATAACTACGAGCAGTACTTC.

The chain employs TRBV12-3 or TRBV12-4 and TRBJ1-1; possibly TRBD1 for D (5 bases). The CDR3 is 13 residues long. Trimming cost V 6 bases and J 5 bases, with 13 bases left between them. CDR3 sequence: CASSAGRFTEAFF. The CDR3 nucleotides read TGTGCCAGCAGCGCAGGGAGGTTTACTGAAGCTTTCTTT.

This chain connects TRBV4-3 to TRBJ2-2, with TRBD2 matching over 10 bases. Trimming at V came to 6 bases and at J to 0 bases, leaving 10 bases not matched to a gene. CDR1 is LGHNA and CDR2 is YSLEER in the germline V gene. The CDR3 loop spans 18 amino acids. The CDR3 sequence: CASSLTASGGPNTGELFF. DNA for the CDR3: TGCGCCAGCAGTCTCACGGCTAGCGGGGGTCCGAACACCGGGGAGCTGTTTTTT.

The J gene is TRBJ2-5, the V gene TRBV18; a possible D gene is TRBD2 (5 bases). This CDR3 spans 14 amino acids. V lost 2 bases, J lost 2 bases, and 9 bases lay in between. CDR1 and CDR2 (germline): KGHSH, LQKENI. The DNA of the CDR3 is TGTGCCAGCTCACCAGTCGGGGAACAAGAGACCCAGTACTTC. Its protein product is CASSPVGEQETQYF. Supplemented by reference TRBV18 and TRBJ2-5, the full variable domain reads NAGVMQNPRHLVRRRGQEARLRCSPMKGHSHVYWYRQLPEEGLKFMVYLQKENIIDESGMPKERFSAEFPKEGPSILRIQQVVRGDSAAYFCASSPVGEQETQYFGPGTRLLVL.

This clone turned up a few times. V usage is TRBV9 and J usage is TRBJ2-1, with 9 bases identical to TRBD1. The CDR3 is 13 amino acids. The germline V gene encodes CDR1 SGDLS and CDR2 YYNGEE. Trimming removed 7 bases from V and 1 base from J; junction bases left unmatched: 0. CDR3 nucleotide sequence: TGTGCCAGCGGGACAGGGTCCTACAATGAGCAGTTCTTC. Residues: CASGTGSYNEQFF.